This T cell receptor (beta chain) came from a study of blood T cell repertoires in COVID-19. Sequenced by immunoSEQ multiplex PCR; TCRdb stores in-frame clones only, minus some. Among tens of thousands of clones listed, 90% were seen once. The CDR3 is 15 amino acids. CDR1 is SGHRS, CDR2 YFSETQ, per germline. V shed 4 bases and J 1 base; nucleotides not matched to a gene: 3. The chain recombines TRBV5-1 with TRBJ2-1; 9 bases are a match to TRBD2. Sequenced: peripheral blood. The sequence derives from a man aged 60 to 69 with active or convalescent COVID-19. The CDR3 DNA is TGCGCCAGCAGCCTGAGCGGGGGGTCCTACAATGAGCAGTTCTTC. Amino acids: CASSLSGGSYNEQFF.